Each of the 30 T cell receptor beta chains below was sequenced from the same sample in a study of OX40 agonist ivuxolimab in advanced cancers. Data came from immunoSEQ multiplex PCR; TCRdb stores just in-frame clones and leaves some out. Among over 50,000 clones listed, 88% were seen once. Sequences were derived from CD4+ or CD8+ T cells sorted from blood, sampled in a trial of the OX40 agonist ivuxolimab. The receptor source for this set is an adult with an advanced solid tumor such as melanoma, head and neck, liver or kidney cancer.

This chain links TRBV5-1 with TRBJ2-7; 11 nucleotides agree with TRBD2. This CDR3 is built from 15 residues. With V trimmed by 4 bases and J by 3 bases, 6 bases remained unmatched. CDR1 is SGHRS and CDR2 is YFSETQ in the germline V gene. The DNA of the CDR3 is TGCGCCAGCAGCCTTACTAGCGGGAGTGTCTACGAGCAGTACTTC. It encodes CASSLTSGSVYEQYF. The variable domain in full, with the rest retrieved from reference TRBV5-1 and TRBJ2-7, is KAGVTQTPRYLIKTRGQQVTLSCSPISGHRSVSWYQQTPGQGLQFLFEYFSETQRNKGNFPGRFSGRQFSNSRSEMNVSTLELGDSALYLCASSLTSGSVYEQYFGPGTRLTVT.

This chain joins TRBV6-5 and TRBJ2-1; the match to TRBD2 covers 9 bases. V lost 7 bases and J lost 6; bases outside the gene matches: 4. This CDR3 is built from 13 residues. CDR1 and CDR2 (germline): MNHEY, SVGAGI. The CDR3 nucleotides are TGTGCCAGCATCACACTAGCGGGCAATGAGCAGTTCTTC. Protein: CASITLAGNEQFF.

The gene calls are TRBV15 and TRBJ2-3; 10 bases map to TRBD2. The CDR3 is made up of 15 amino acids. Germline lookup yields CDR1 LNHNV and CDR2 YYDKDF (reference sequence). V lost 5 bases to trimming and J lost 1 base; unmatched junction nucleotides: 3. CDR3 sequence reads: CATSAGTSGTDTQYF. DNA for the CDR3: TGTGCCACCAGCGCCGGGACTAGCGGCACAGATACGCAGTATTTT.

The rearrangement uses TRBV6-5 and TRBJ1-1; no clear D gene. V was cut by 5 bases and J by 2 bases, with 12 bases left in between. This CDR3 region has 14 residues. Germline V gene sequence: CDR1 MNHEY, CDR2 SVGAGI. CDR3 bases: TGTGCCAGCAGTGCAGAAGGGCAAAACACTGAAGCTTTCTTT. This sequence encodes CASSAEGQNTEAFF.

The rearrangement links TRBV5-8 to TRBJ2-7; D is ambiguous. Germline loops: CDR1 SGHTS, CDR2 YDEGEE. This CDR3 is built from 16 residues. V dropped 2 bases and J dropped 1 base, with 16 bases sitting between them. The CDR3: CASSFNTGSRSYEQYF. The CDR3 bases are TGTGCCAGCAGCTTTAACACCGGGTCGAGGTCCTACGAGCAGTACTTC.

The chain employs TRBV15 and TRBJ2-2, with TRBD2 matching 7 bases. The germline CDR1 and CDR2 sequences are LNHNV and YYDKDF (reference sequence). The J segment lost 4 bases and the V segment lost 11 bases, leaving 7 bases of the junction unmatched. There are 13 residues in the CDR3. CDR3 region: CASQRGLTGELFF. Here the CDR3 DNA reads TGTGCCTCACAGCGGGGACTCACCGGGGAGCTGTTTTTT.

V usage is TRBV6-5 and J usage is TRBJ2-3, with D possibly being TRBD1 (6 bases). Trimming took 2 bases from V and 0 from J, leaving 12 bases between them. In germline, CDR1 is MNHEY, CDR2 SVGAGI. The CDR3 consists of 16 residues. The CDR3 here is CASSYQGLTSTDTQYF. The CDR3, as DNA: TGTGCCAGCAGTTACCAGGGGTTAACTAGCACAGATACGCAGTATTTT.

CDR3 loop: CASSRSGGFGETQYF. CDR3 bases: TGCGCCAGCAGCCGGAGCGGGGGATTTGGAGAGACCCAGTACTTC. This chain links TRBV5-1 with TRBJ2-5, with 8 bases identical to TRBD2. CDR3 size: 15 residues. Germline CDR1 SGHRS, CDR2 YFSETQ. The V segment lost 4 bases and the J segment 4 bases; nucleotides outside the gene matches: 9.

The chain couples TRBV7-3 to TRBJ2-1; TRBD1 aligns across 8 bases. Germline CDR1 is SGHTA and CDR2 is FQGTGA. V lost 5 bases and J lost 10; bases outside the gene matches: 7. The CDR3 totals 13 residues. CDR3 sequence reads: CASSNTGGSEQFF. In DNA, the CDR3 is TGTGCCAGCAGCAACACAGGGGGAAGCGAGCAGTTCTTC.

The chain is built from TRBV28 and TRBJ1-1; TRBD1 agrees at 7 bases. This CDR3 comprises 16 residues. The V gene end was trimmed by 2 bases and the J gene end by 0 bases; junction bases not matched to a gene: 6. The germline gives CDR1 MDHEN, CDR2 SYDVKM. The CDR3 nucleotides read TGTGCCAGCAGTTTAATGATGACAGGGCTGAACACTGAAGCTTTCTTT. It translates to CASSLMMTGLNTEAFF.

The CDR3 here is CASSQGNEQFF. The CDR3, as DNA: TGCGCCAGCAGTCAGGGGAATGAGCAGTTCTTC. J is TRBJ2-1 and V is TRBV10-2; TRBD1 might be the D (6 bases). The V gene lost 5 bases and the J gene lost 7 bases, with 6 bases spanning the gap. The CDR3 spans 11 residues. Germline values: CDR1 WSHSY, CDR2 SAAADI.

The chain employs TRBV18 and TRBJ2-7; D is perhaps TRBD1 (5 bases). V lost 3 bases and J lost 2, with 8 bases in between. The CDR3 has 13 residues. Germline CDR1 KGHSH, CDR2 LQKENI. The DNA for the CDR3 is TGTGCCAGCTCACCCCAGGGTACCTACGAGCAGTACTTC. Translated, it gives CASSPQGTYEQYF.

The chain recombines TRBV19 with TRBJ2-5; TRBD2 might be the D (6 bases). The length of the CDR3 is 13 residues. Germline assignment: CDR1 LNHDA and CDR2 SQIVND (reference sequence). Trimming pared 10 bases from V and 4 bases from J, leaving 16 bases between. The CDR3 nucleotides read TGTGCCACGAGGGGCGGGGCGGGAGAGACCCAGTACTTC. Encoded protein: CATRGGAGETQYF.

The count of this clone is one. CDR3 sequence (DNA): TGTGCCAGCAGCTTAGGGGGGAAAGATACGCAGTATTTT. Protein product: CASSLGGKDTQYF. The chain combines TRBV7-8 with TRBJ2-3, with D perhaps TRBD1 or TRBD2 (5 bases each). The CDR3 is made up of 13 amino acids. The V end was cut by 1 base, the J end by 5 bases, with 7 bases between. CDR1 is SGHVS, CDR2 FQNEAQ, per germline.

This chain joins TRBV7-9 and TRBJ2-3; D is perhaps TRBD1 (5 bases). This CDR3 spans 14 amino acids. V shed 2 bases and J shed 3 bases, with 9 bases lying between them. Germline-derived CDR1 and CDR2 are SEHNR and FQNEAQ (reference sequence). The chain's CDR3 is CASSLSQGTDTQYF. In nucleotides, the CDR3 is TGTGCCAGCAGCTTATCGCAGGGAACAGATACGCAGTATTTT.

The chain combines TRBV11-3 with TRBJ2-2; perhaps TRBD2 as D (6 bases). Looked up from germline, CDR1 is SGHNT and CDR2 is YENEEA. The CDR3 length is 13 residues. Trimming took 3 bases from V and 5 from J, leaving 7 bases between them. CDR3 residues: CASSFRGTGELFF. CDR3 nucleotide sequence: TGTGCCAGCAGCTTCCGGGGGACCGGGGAGCTGTTTTTT.

The J gene is TRBJ2-5, the V gene TRBV10-1, with 7 bases matching TRBD2. With V trimmed by 5 bases and J by 1 base, 10 bases remained unmatched. The germline CDR1 and CDR2 sequences are WNHNN and SYGVQD (reference sequence). CDR3 length equals 16 residues. CDR3 sequence: CASSSGWRGSQETQYF. For the CDR3, the DNA is TGCGCCAGCAGTTCTGGCTGGCGGGGGTCCCAAGAGACCCAGTACTTC.

The rearrangement links TRBV30 to TRBJ1-6; D remains ambiguous. V lost 4 bases, J lost 8 bases, and 9 bases lay in between. Germline-derived CDR1 and CDR2 are GTSNPN and SVGIG (reference sequence). The CDR3 totals 12 residues. The CDR3 loop is CAWNLEDSPLHF. DNA of the CDR3: TGTGCCTGGAATCTAGAAGATTCACCCCTCCACTTT.

The chain carries TRBV7-9 and TRBJ2-1, with TRBD2 identical over 14 bases. The J segment lost 9 bases and the V segment lost 0 bases, leaving 1 base of the junction unmatched. There are 15 residues in the CDR3. CDR1 and CDR2 from the germline V gene are SEHNR and FQNEAQ (reference sequence). The CDR3 here is CASSLAGLAGVEQFF. CDR3 in DNA: TGTGCCAGCAGCTTAGCGGGACTAGCGGGAGTTGAGCAGTTCTTC.

V and J are TRBV19 and TRBJ1-4, with 7 bases lining up with TRBD1. The CDR3 is made up of 14 amino acids. Germline-derived CDR1 and CDR2 are LNHDA and SQIVND (reference sequence). V lost 5 bases, J lost 8 bases, and 8 bases stayed unmatched. CDR3: CASSLQGIGEKLFF. CDR3 in DNA: TGTGCCAGTAGTTTACAGGGGATCGGCGAAAAACTGTTTTTT.

V gene TRBV5-1 combines with J gene TRBJ2-7; no clear D gene. V lost 7 bases and J lost 6, with 17 bases in between. This CDR3 has 13 amino acids. CDR1 is SGHRS and CDR2 is YFSETQ in the germline V gene. The CDR3 DNA sequence: TGCGCCAGCCGGCCAGGCAGGACGTCCGAGCAGTACTTC. Amino acids: CASRPGRTSEQYF. Filled out from reference TRBV5-1 and TRBJ2-7, the complete variable domain reads KAGVTQTPRYLIKTRGQQVTLSCSPISGHRSVSWYQQTPGQGLQFLFEYFSETQRNKGNFPGRFSGRQFSNSRSEMNVSTLELGDSALYLCASRPGRTSEQYFGPGTRLTVT.

This chain links TRBV7-6 with TRBJ2-5; D could derive from TRBD1 or TRBD2 (5 bases each). V gave up 5 bases and J gave up 4 bases, with 14 bases separating them. This CDR3 is built from 14 residues. Looked up from germline, CDR1 is SGHVS and CDR2 is FNYEAQ. CDR3 region: CASSPMGVSETQYF. The CDR3 DNA reads TGTGCCAGCAGCCCAATGGGGGTTTCAGAGACCCAGTACTTC.

The chain recombines TRBV7-9 with TRBJ2-3, with D perhaps matching TRBD2 (6 bases). This CDR3 is 15 amino acids long. Deletions cut 2 bases from V and 0 bases from J, with 9 bases between. Germline CDR1 reads SEHNR; CDR2 reads FQNEAQ (reference sequence). The CDR3 nucleotides read TGTGCCAGCAGCTTACGGGCGGGGAGCACAGATACGCAGTATTTT. Its protein is CASSLRAGSTDTQYF.

V and J are TRBV9 and TRBJ2-7; D is perhaps TRBD2 (5 bases). Trimming cost V 3 bases and J 7 bases, with 14 bases left between them. Germline V gene data show CDR1 as SGDLS and CDR2 as YYNGEE. The length of the CDR3 is 13 residues. In DNA form, the CDR3 reads TGTGCCAGCAGCGGAAGTCGCCGAGGGGAGCAGTACTTC. Its translation: CASSGSRRGEQYF.

Only one count was recorded for this clone. The chain employs TRBV10-2 and TRBJ2-2; 7 bases fit TRBD2. Losses at the gene ends were 2 bases for V and 7 bases for J; bases not matched to a gene: 7. The germline CDR1 and CDR2 sequences are WSHSY and SAAADI. This CDR3 comprises 15 residues. As DNA, the CDR3 is TGCGCCAGCAGTGAGCGGACTAGGTGGAACGGGGAGCTGTTTTTT. Protein product: CASSERTRWNGELFF.

This chain links TRBV10-1 with TRBJ2-6; D is uncertain. V dropped 4 bases and J dropped 2 bases, with 3 bases sitting between them. Per the germline V gene, CDR1 is WNHNN and CDR2 is SYGVQD (reference sequence). The CDR3 runs to 13 residues. The CDR3 sequence is CASSGAGANVLTF. For the CDR3, the DNA is TGCGCCAGCAGTGGAGCTGGGGCCAACGTCCTGACTTTC.

This sequence joins TRBV7-9 and TRBJ2-3, with 13 bases aligning to TRBD2. After removal of 5 bases from V and 3 bases from J, the junction contained 2 bases not matched to a gene. CDR3 length: 15 amino acids. CDR1 is SEHNR and CDR2 is FQNEAQ in the germline V gene (reference sequence). The CDR3 DNA follows: TGTGCCAGCAGCGGGACTAGCGGGGCAACAGATACGCAGTATTTT. Protein product: CASSGTSGATDTQYF.

The chain links TRBV5-1 to TRBJ1-1; perhaps TRBD1 as D (5 bases). Trimming removed 7 bases at V and 1 base at J, with 14 bases between. There are 14 residues in the CDR3. CDR1 SGHRS and CDR2 YFSETQ come from the germline V gene. This CDR3 reads CASSGGSRNTEAFF. The CDR3 bases are TGCGCCAGCTCCGGGGGGAGTCGGAACACTGAAGCTTTCTTT.

The V and J genes are TRBV28 and TRBJ2-7; the match to TRBD1 covers 7 bases. This CDR3 contains 14 residues. Germline values: CDR1 MDHEN, CDR2 SYDVKM. V lost 3 bases, J lost 3 bases, and 5 bases stayed unmatched. CDR3 residues: CASSLDRTGYEQYF. CDR3 nucleotides: TGTGCCAGCAGTTTGGATCGGACAGGCTACGAGCAGTACTTC.

The V gene is TRBV2, the J gene TRBJ2-7; a weak D match, TRBD2 (5 bases). The CDR3 is 14 residues long. Germline V CDR1 and CDR2: SNHLY, FYNNEI. V was trimmed by 2 bases and J by 3 bases, leaving 11 bases between them. CDR3 sequence reads: CASSESQLGYEQYF. DNA for the CDR3: TGTGCCAGCAGTGAATCCCAACTAGGCTACGAGCAGTACTTC. Drawing the rest from reference TRBV2 and TRBJ2-7, the complete variable domain is EPEVTQTPSHQVTQMGQEVILRCVPISNHLYFYWYRQILGQKVEFLVSFYNNEISEKSEIFDDQFSVERPDGSNFTLKIRSTKLEDSAMYFCASSESQLGYEQYFGPGTRLTVT.